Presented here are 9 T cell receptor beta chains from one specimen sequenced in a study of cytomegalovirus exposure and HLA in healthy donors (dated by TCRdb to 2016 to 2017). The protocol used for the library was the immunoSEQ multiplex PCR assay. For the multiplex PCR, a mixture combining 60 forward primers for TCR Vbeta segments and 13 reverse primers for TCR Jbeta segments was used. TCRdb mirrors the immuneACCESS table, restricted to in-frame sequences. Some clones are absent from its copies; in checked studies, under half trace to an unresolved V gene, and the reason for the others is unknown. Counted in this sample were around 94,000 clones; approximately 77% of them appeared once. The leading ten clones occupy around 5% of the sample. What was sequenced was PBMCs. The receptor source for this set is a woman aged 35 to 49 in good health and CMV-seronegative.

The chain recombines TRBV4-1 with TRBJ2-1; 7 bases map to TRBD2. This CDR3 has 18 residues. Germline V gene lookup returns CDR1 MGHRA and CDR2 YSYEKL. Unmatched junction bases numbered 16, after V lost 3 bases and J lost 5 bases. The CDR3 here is CASSHSLRLARRDNEQFF. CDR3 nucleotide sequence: TGCGCCAGCAGCCACTCCCTTCGACTAGCCCGCCGGGACAATGAGCAGTTCTTC.

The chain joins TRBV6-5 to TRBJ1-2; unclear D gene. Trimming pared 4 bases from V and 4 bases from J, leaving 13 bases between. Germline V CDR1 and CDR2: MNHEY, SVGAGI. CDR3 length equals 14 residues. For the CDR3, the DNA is TGTGCCAGCAGTTCGGGAGCGGGGAGCTATGGCTACACCTTC. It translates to CASSSGAGSYGYTF.

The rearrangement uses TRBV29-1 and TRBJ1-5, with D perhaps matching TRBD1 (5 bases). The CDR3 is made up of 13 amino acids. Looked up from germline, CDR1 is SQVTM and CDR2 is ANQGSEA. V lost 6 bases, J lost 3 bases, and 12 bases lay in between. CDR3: CSVSIGDNQPQHF. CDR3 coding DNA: TGCAGCGTATCTATAGGGGACAATCAGCCCCAGCATTTT.

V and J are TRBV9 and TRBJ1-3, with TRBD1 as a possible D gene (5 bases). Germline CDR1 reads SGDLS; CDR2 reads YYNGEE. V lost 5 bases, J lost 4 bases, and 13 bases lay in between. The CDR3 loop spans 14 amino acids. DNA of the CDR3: TGTGCCAGCAGTGGGGGGGGTTCCGGAAACACCATATATTTT. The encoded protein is CASSGGGSGNTIYF.

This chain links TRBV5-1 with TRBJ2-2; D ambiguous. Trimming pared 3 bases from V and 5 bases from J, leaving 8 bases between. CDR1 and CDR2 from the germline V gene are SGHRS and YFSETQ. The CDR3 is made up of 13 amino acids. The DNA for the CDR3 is TGCGCCAGCAGCTCCAGCGTTACCGGGGAGCTGTTTTTT. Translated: CASSSSVTGELFF.

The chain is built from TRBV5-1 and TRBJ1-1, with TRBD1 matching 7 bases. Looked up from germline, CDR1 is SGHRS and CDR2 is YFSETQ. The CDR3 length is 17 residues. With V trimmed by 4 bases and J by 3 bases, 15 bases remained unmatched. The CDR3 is CASSNGRTGRVDTEAFF. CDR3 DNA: TGCGCCAGCAGCAACGGACGGACAGGCCGAGTGGACACTGAAGCTTTCTTT.

This chain's CDR3 is CASSAQGTGYTF. The CDR3 nucleotides are TGTGCCAGCAGTGCACAGGGGACGGGCTACACCTTC. The V call is TRBV25-1, the J call TRBJ1-2; 7 positions agree with TRBD1. V lost 4 bases to trimming and J lost 8 bases; unmatched junction nucleotides: 4. CDR1 and CDR2 (germline): MGHDK, SYGVNS. CDR3 length: 12 amino acids.

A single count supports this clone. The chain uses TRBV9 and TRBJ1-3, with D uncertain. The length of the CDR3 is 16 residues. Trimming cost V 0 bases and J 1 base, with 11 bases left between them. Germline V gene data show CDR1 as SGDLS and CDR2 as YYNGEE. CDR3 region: CASSVGSRGSGNTIYF. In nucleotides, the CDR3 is TGTGCCAGCAGCGTAGGTAGCAGAGGGTCTGGAAACACCATATATTTT.

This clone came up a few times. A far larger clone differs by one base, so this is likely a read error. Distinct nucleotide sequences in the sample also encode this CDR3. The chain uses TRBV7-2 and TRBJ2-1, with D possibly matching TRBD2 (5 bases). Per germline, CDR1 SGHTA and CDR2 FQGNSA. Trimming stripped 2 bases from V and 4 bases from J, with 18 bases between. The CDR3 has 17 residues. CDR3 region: CASSLTGILGEYNEQFF. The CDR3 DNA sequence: TGTGCCAGCAGCTTAACCGGGATCCTGGGAGAATACAATGAGCAGTTCTTC.